Below, one T cell receptor (beta chain) is given with its context. No antigen is known for it. V was clipped by 3 bases and J by 4 bases, with 9 bases between them. CDR1 and CDR2 from the germline V gene are ENHRY and SYGVKD. The CDR3 length is 13 residues. Investigators performed immunoSEQ version v3.0 at survey level. Assay used: immunoSEQ multiplex PCR; TCRdb lists only in-frame clones, some missing. The table lists roughly 6,400 clones, 79% of them singletons. This sample is drawn from a study of long-term antiretroviral therapy in people with HIV. Whole-study results and caveats: Blood collection from about 2003 to 2017 possibly occurred under older ART regimens. Records did not include ART adherence, viral resistance or therapy changes. With ART, diversity went up but was still lower than in transplant donor controls.

This chain connects TRBV10-3 to TRBJ1-1; D call uncertain. The sequenced sample was unsorted PBMCs, obtained 1.1 years after starting antiretroviral therapy. The sequence came from a man aged 35-49 years with HIV. CDR3 protein: CAISDVLGTEAFF. As DNA, the CDR3 is TGTGCCATCAGTGACGTCCTGGGCACTGAAGCTTTCTTT.